Below, 13 T cell receptor beta chains from the same sample are listed, as sequenced in a study of blood T cell repertoires in COVID-19. The protocol was immunoSEQ multiplex PCR, while the TCRdb copy is restricted to in-frame clones and leaves out a portion. The table has under 300,000 clones, about four fifths seen once. The material sequenced was peripheral blood. Every receptor here comes from a woman in her fifties or sixties who had recovered from COVID-19.

The chain couples TRBV7-3 to TRBJ1-3; D uncertain. Trimming took off 4 bases at V and 2 bases at J, with 6 bases between the two ends. The germline CDR1 and CDR2 sequences are SGHTA and FQGTGA. The CDR3 has 13 residues. DNA for the CDR3: TGTGCCAGCAGCTCGAGGGCTGGAAACACCATATATTTT. It encodes CASSSRAGNTIYF.

The chain carries TRBV28 and TRBJ1-5; D is perhaps TRBD1 (5 bases). The V end was cut by 3 bases, the J end by 3 bases, with 9 bases between. The V gene's germline CDR1 is MDHEN and CDR2 SYDVKM. This CDR3 has 14 amino acids. CDR3 residues: CASSLTVDNQPQHF. CDR3 nucleotide sequence: TGTGCCAGCAGTTTGACAGTAGACAATCAGCCCCAGCATTTT. The whole variable domain, filled in from reference TRBV28 and TRBJ1-5, reads DVKVTQSSRYLVKRTGEKVFLECVQDMDHENMFWYRQDPGLGLRLIYFSYDVKMKEKGDIPEGYSVSREKKERFSLILESASTNQTSMYLCASSLTVDNQPQHFGDGTRLSIL.

V is TRBV19 and J is TRBJ2-2, with 10 bases identical to TRBD2. V lost 8 bases to trimming and J lost 0 bases; unmatched junction nucleotides: 3. CDR1 LNHDA and CDR2 SQIVND come from the germline V gene (reference sequence). CDR3 length: 15 amino acids. As DNA, the CDR3 is TGTGCCAGTGTTAGCGGGGGGACGAACACCGGGGAGCTGTTTTTT. It specifies CASVSGGTNTGELFF.

The rearrangement uses TRBV7-3 and TRBJ2-2, with 9 bases that match TRBD2. The germline gives CDR1 SGHTA, CDR2 FQGTGA. The CDR3 covers 16 residues. V was clipped by 4 bases and J by 1 base; unmatched bases: 4. The CDR3 reads CASSSSSGVNTGELFF. In DNA, the CDR3 is TGTGCCAGCAGCTCATCTAGCGGGGTGAACACCGGGGAGCTGTTTTTT.

This clone was detected once. This specimen includes other DNA sequences encoding the same CDR3. The J gene is TRBJ1-5, the V gene TRBV28, with D perhaps TRBD1 (6 bases). This CDR3 region has 13 residues. Germline loops: CDR1 MDHEN, CDR2 SYDVKM. The germline V and J ends were trimmed by 5 bases and 3 bases, with 8 bases remaining between them. The CDR3 bases are TGTGCCAGCAGTACAGGGCTCAATCAGCCCCAGCATTTT. As protein: CASSTGLNQPQHF.

This chain links TRBV9 with TRBJ2-3; D remains unclear. Germline CDR1 and CDR2: SGDLS and YYNGEE. With 4 bases removed from V and 0 bases from J, the gap between germline ends came to 12 bases. The CDR3 runs to 15 residues. CDR3: CASSPSHSSTDTQYF. The CDR3 DNA reads as TGTGCCAGCAGCCCCAGTCATTCTAGCACAGATACGCAGTATTTT.

The V call is TRBV28, the J call TRBJ2-3; TRBD1 might be the D (6 bases). This CDR3 region has 18 residues. V gave up 3 bases and J gave up 0 bases, with 19 bases separating them. Germline assignment: CDR1 MDHEN and CDR2 SYDVKM. The CDR3 bases are TGTGCCAGCAGTTTCGCTTGGGACAATCCGATTAGCACAGATACGCAGTATTTT. Translation gives CASSFAWDNPISTDTQYF.

In this sample, this clone turned up a few times. Other DNA variants within this sample encode the same CDR3. The chain uses TRBV9 and TRBJ2-3; D may be TRBD2 (5 bases). Germline assignment: CDR1 SGDLS and CDR2 YYNGEE. V was pared by 0 bases and J by 0 bases, with 5 bases between. The CDR3 has 14 residues. The CDR3 sequence is CASSVGTSTDTQYF. The CDR3 DNA follows: TGTGCCAGCAGCGTAGGGACTAGCACAGATACGCAGTATTTT.

The rearrangement uses TRBV30 and TRBJ2-2, with 7 bases aligning to TRBD1. V shed 0 bases and J 0 bases; nucleotides not matched to a gene: 1. CDR3 length equals 15 residues. Germline lookup yields CDR1 GTSNPN and CDR2 SVGIG (reference sequence). The CDR3 spells CAWSVGTANTGELFF. In nucleotides, the CDR3 is TGTGCCTGGAGTGTCGGGACAGCGAACACCGGGGAGCTGTTTTTT.

The chain carries TRBV27 and TRBJ2-3; 7 nucleotides match TRBD1. V shed 2 bases, J shed 1 base, and the junction held 3 bases outside the gene matches. In germline, CDR1 is MNHEY, CDR2 SMNVEV (reference sequence). This CDR3 contains 15 residues. In DNA form, the CDR3 reads TGTGCCAGCAGTTTAAAGGGGGCCCGCACAGATACGCAGTATTTT. The encoded protein is CASSLKGARTDTQYF.

Only a few counts were recorded for this clone. The genes are TRBV5-6 and TRBJ2-2; 7 nucleotides agree with TRBD2. With 2 bases clipped from V and 2 bases from J, the junction kept 9 bases outside the gene matches. Germline loops: CDR1 SGHDT, CDR2 YYEEEE. This CDR3 has 17 amino acids. The CDR3 is CASSLEGAGLNTGELFF. DNA of the CDR3: TGTGCCAGCAGCTTAGAGGGAGCGGGGCTAAACACCGGGGAGCTGTTTTTT.

The chain couples TRBV25-1 to TRBJ2-1, with a possible D match to TRBD1 (5 bases). From germline, CDR1 is MGHDK and CDR2 SYGVNS. The CDR3 contains 16 residues. V lost 4 bases and J 0 bases, leaving 13 bases between the germline ends. CDR3 sequence: CASSGTDRGSYNEQFF. DNA of the CDR3: TGTGCCAGCAGTGGGACCGACAGAGGCTCCTACAATGAGCAGTTCTTC.

This clone appeared a single time. This rearrangement joins TRBV19 to TRBJ2-3; no reliable D call. V shed 6 bases and J shed 4 bases, with 14 bases lying between them. Germline lookup yields CDR1 LNHDA and CDR2 SQIVND (reference sequence). The CDR3 covers 14 residues. The CDR3 spells CASRAAVLPDTQYF. CDR3 nucleotides: TGTGCCAGTAGGGCCGCAGTGCTCCCAGATACGCAGTATTTT.